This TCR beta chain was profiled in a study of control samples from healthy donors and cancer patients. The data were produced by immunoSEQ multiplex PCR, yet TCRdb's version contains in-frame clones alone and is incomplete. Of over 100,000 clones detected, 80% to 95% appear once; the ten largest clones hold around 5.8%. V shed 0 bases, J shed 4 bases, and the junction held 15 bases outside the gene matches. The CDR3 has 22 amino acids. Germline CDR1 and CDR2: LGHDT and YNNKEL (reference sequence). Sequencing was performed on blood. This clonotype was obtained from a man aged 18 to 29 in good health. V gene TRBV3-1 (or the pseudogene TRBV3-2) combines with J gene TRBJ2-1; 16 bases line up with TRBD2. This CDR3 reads CASSQEAGTSGGAGVRYNEQFF. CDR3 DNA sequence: TGTGCCAGCAGCCAAGAAGCCGGGACTAGCGGGGGGGCTGGGGTCCGATACAATGAGCAGTTCTTC.